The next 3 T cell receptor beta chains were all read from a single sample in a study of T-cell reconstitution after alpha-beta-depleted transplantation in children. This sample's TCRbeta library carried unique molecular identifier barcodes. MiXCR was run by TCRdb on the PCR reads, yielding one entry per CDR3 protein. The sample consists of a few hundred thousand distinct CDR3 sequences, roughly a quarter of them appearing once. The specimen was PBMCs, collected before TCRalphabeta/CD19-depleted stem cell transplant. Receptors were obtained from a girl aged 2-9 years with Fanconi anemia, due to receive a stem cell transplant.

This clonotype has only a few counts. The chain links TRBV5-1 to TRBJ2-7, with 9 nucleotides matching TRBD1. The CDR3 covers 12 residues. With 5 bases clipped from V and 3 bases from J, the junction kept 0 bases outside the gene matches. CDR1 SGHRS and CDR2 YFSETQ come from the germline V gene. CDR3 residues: CASRDRGYEQYF. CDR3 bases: TGCGCCAGCAGGGACAGGGGCTACGAGCAGTACTTC.

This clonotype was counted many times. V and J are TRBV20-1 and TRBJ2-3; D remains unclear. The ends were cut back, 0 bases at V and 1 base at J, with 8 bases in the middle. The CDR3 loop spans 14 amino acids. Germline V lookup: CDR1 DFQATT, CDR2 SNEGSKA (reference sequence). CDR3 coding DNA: TGCAGTGCTAGAGATCCCCTAGGCACAGATACGCAGTATTTT. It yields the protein CSARDPLGTDTQYF.

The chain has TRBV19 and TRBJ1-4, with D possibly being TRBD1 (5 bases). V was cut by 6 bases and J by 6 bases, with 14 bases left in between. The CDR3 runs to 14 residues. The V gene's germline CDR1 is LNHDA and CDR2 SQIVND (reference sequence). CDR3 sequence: CASRAGTRDEKLFF. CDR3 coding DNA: TGTGCCAGTAGAGCCGGGACTAGGGATGAAAAACTGTTTTTT.